The clone carrying this T cell receptor beta chain was recorded at least ten times. The target antigen is unknown. TCR beta CDR3 regions were amplified from RNA. First-round RT-PCR targeting the TCR CDR3 was performed with the HTBI primer set. TCRdb processed the multiplex PCR reads anew with MiXCR; each CDR3 protein has one entry. The data contain more than 500,000 distinct CDR3 sequences, about 14% of them seen just once; the ten biggest clones take up over 3.5%. Ophthalmopathy patients had Clinical Activity Score at least 3, NOSPECS grade at least 4, duration under 3 months. The diagnoses drew upon clinical symptoms, serum thyroxine and TRAb, thyroid ultrasound and orbital computed tomography. The data were taken from a study of T cells in Graves' hyperthyroidism and ophthalmopathy. Study observations and caveats: The majority of expanded thyroid clonotypes above 0.001 also appeared in blood.

With 10 bases clipped from V and 3 bases from J, the junction kept 12 bases outside the gene matches. The CDR3 spans 15 residues. Germline values: CDR1 LNHDA, CDR2 SQIVND (reference sequence). This sequence was found in a woman aged 40 to 50 with Graves' ophthalmopathy. The rearrangement uses TRBV19 and TRBJ2-5, with TRBD2 matching over 9 bases. Sequenced sample: blood. In DNA, the CDR3 is TGTGCCACTCCGGGACTAGCCGAATTGGAAGAGACCCAGTACTTC. It yields the protein CATPGLAELEETQYF.